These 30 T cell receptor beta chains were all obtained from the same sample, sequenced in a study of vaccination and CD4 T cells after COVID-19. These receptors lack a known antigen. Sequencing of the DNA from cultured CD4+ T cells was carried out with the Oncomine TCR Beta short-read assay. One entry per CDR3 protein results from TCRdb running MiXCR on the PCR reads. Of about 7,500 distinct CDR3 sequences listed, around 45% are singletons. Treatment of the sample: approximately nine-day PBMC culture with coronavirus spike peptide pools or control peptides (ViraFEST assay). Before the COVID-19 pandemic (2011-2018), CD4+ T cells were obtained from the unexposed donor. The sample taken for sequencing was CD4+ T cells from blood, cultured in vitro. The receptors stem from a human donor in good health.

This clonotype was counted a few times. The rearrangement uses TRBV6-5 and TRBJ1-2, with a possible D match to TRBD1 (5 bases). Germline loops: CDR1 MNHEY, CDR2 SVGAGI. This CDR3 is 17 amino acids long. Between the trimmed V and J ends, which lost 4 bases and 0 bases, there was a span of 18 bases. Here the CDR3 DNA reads TGTGCCAGCAGTTCGGGACTCCGAAATGGGGCTAACTATGGCTACACCTTC. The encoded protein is CASSSGLRNGANYGYTF.

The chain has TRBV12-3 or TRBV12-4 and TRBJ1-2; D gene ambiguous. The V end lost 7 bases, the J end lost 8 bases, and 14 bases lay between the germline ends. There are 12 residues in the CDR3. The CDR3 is CASTYGVRGYTF. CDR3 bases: TGTGCCAGCACCTACGGGGTTCGAGGCTACACCTTC.

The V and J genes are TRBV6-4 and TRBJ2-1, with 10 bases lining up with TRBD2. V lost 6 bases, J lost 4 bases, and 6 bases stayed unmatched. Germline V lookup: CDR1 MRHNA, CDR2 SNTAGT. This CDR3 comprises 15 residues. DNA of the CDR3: TGTGCCAGCAGCCAGCTAGCGGGGGATTACAATGAGCAGTTCTTC. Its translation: CASSQLAGDYNEQFF.

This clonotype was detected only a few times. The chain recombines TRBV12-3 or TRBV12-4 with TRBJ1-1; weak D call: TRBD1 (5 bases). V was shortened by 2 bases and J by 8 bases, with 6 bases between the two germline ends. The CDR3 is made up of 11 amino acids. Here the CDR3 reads CASSLQGEAFF. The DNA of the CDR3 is TGTGCCAGCAGTTTACAGGGAGAAGCTTTCTTT.

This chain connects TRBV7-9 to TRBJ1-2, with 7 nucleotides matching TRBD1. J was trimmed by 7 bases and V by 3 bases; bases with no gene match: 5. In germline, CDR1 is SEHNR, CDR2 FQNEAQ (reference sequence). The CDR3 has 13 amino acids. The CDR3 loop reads CASSLQGQTGYTF. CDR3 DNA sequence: TGTGCCAGCAGCTTGCAGGGACAGACTGGCTACACCTTC. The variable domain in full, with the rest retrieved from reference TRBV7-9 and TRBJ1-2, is DTGVSQNPRHKITKRGQNVTFRCDPISEHNRLYWYRQTLGQGPEFLTYFQNEAQLEKSRLLSDRFSAERPKGSFSTLEIQRTEQGDSAMYLCASSLQGQTGYTFGSGTRLTVV.

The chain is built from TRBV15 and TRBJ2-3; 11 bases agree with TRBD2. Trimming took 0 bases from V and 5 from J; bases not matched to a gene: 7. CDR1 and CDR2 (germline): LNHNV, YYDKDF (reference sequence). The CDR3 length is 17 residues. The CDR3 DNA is TGTGCCACCAGCAGAGATCTTAGCGGGGGGGCCAGAGATACGCAGTATTTT. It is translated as CATSRDLSGGARDTQYF.

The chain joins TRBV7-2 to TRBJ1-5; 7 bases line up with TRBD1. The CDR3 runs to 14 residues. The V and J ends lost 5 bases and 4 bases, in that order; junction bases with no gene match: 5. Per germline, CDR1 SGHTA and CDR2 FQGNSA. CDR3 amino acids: CASSARQGNQPQHF. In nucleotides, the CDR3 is TGTGCCAGCAGCGCCCGACAGGGAAATCAGCCCCAGCATTTT.

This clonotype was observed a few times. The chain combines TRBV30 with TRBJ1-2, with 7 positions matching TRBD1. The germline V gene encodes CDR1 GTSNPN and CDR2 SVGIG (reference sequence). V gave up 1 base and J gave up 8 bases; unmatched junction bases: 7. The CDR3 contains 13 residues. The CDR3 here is CAWSATQGTGYTF. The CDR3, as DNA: TGTGCCTGGAGTGCGACACAGGGGACGGGCTACACCTTC.

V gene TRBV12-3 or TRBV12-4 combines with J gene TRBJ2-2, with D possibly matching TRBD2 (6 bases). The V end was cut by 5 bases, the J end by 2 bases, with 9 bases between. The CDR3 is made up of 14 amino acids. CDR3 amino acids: CASSSGPNTGELFF. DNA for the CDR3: TGTGCCAGCAGTAGCGGGCCTAACACCGGGGAGCTGTTTTTT.

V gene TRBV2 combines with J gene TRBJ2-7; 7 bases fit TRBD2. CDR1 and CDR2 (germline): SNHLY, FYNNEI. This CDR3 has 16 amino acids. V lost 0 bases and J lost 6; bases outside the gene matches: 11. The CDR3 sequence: CASSEALRGGVFEQYF. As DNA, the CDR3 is TGTGCCAGCAGTGAAGCGCTTCGGGGAGGGGTCTTCGAGCAGTACTTC.

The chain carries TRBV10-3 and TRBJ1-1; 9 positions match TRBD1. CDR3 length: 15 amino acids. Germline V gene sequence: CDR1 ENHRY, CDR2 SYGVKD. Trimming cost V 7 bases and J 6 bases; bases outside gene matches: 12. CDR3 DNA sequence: TGTGCCATCACCAATCCGGGACAGGGTTCCCCTGAAGCTTTCTTT. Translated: CAITNPGQGSPEAFF.

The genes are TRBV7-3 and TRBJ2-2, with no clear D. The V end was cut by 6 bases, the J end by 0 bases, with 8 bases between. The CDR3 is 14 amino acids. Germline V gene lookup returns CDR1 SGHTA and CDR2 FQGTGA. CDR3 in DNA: TGTGCCAGCAGTTCAGACGCGAACACCGGGGAGCTGTTTTTT. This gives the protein CASSSDANTGELFF.

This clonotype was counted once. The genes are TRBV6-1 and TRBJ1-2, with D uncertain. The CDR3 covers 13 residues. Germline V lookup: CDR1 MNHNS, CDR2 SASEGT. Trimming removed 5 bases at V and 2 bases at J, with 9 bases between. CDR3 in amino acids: CASSRNRNYGYTF. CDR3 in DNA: TGTGCCAGCAGTCGAAATAGAAACTATGGCTACACCTTC.

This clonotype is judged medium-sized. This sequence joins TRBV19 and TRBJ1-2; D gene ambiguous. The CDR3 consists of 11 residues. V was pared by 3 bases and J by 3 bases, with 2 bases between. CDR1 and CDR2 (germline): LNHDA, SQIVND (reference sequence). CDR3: CASSIYYGYTF. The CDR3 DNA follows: TGTGCCAGTAGTATCTACTATGGCTACACCTTC.

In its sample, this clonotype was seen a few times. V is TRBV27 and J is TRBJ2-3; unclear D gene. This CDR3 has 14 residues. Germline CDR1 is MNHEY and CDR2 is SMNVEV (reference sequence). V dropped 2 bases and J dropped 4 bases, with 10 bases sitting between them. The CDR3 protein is CASSLGPTPDTQYF. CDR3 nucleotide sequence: TGTGCCAGCAGTTTAGGGCCGACCCCAGATACGCAGTATTTT.

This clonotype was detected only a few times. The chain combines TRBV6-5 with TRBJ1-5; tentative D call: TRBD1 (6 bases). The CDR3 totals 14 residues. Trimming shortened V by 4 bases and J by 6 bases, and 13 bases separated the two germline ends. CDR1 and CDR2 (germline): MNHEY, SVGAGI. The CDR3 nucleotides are TGTGCCAGCAGTTTGCGGGGGGCGGTTCAGCCCCAGCATTTT. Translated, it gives CASSLRGAVQPQHF.

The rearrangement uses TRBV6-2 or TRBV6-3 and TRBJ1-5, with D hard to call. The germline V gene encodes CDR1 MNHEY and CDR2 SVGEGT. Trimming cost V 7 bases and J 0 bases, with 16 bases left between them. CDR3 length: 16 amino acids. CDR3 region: CASISGGIGSNQPQHF. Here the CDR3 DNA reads TGTGCCAGCATCTCCGGTGGGATAGGTAGCAATCAGCCCCAGCATTTT.

In nucleotides, the CDR3 is TGTGCCAGCAGCTTAGATCAGGGGGCTCTGTCCGAGCAGTACTTC. This sequence encodes CASSLDQGALSEQYF. The chain couples TRBV7-9 to TRBJ2-7; 8 nucleotides agree with TRBD1. This CDR3 is 15 amino acids long. V lost 1 base and J lost 6; bases outside the gene matches: 8. Germline V lookup: CDR1 SEHNR, CDR2 FQNEAQ (reference sequence).

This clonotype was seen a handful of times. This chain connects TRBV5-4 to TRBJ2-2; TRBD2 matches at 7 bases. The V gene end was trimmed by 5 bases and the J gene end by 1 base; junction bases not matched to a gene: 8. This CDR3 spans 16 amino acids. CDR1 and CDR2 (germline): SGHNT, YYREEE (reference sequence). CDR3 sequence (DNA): TGTGCCAGCAGTTCGGGGGGTGTCGGGAACACCGGGGAGCTGTTTTTT. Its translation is CASSSGGVGNTGELFF.

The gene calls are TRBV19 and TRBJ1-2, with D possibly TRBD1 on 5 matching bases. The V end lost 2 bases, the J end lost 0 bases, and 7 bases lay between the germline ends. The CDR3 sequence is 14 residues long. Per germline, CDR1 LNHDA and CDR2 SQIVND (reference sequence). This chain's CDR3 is CASSIQGANYGYTF. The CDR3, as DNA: TGTGCCAGTAGTATACAGGGAGCTAACTATGGCTACACCTTC.

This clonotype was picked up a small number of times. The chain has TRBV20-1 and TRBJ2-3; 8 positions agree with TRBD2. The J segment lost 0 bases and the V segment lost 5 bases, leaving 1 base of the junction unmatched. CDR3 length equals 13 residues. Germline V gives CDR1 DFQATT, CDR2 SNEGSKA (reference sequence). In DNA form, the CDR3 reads TGCAGTGCTGGCGGGGGGAGCACAGATACGCAGTATTTT. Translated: CSAGGGSTDTQYF.

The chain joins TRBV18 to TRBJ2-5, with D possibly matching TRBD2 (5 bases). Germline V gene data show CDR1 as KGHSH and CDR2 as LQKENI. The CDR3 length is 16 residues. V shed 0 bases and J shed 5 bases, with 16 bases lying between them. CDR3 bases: TGTGCCAGCTCACCACCGACGGGGTTCGCTGGGGAGACCCAGTACTTC. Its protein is CASSPPTGFAGETQYF.

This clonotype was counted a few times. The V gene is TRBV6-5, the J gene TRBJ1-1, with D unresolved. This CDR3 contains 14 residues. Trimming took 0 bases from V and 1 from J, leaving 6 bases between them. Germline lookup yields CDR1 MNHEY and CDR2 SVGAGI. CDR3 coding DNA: TGTGCCAGCAGTTACTCGAGAGAGAACACTGAAGCTTTCTTT. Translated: CASSYSRENTEAFF.

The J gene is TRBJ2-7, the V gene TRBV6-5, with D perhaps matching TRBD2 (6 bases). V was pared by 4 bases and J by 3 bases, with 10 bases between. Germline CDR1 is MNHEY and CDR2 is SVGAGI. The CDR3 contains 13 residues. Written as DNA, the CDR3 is TGTGCCAGCAGTTCGACTAGTATCTACGAGCAGTACTTC. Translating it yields CASSSTSIYEQYF.

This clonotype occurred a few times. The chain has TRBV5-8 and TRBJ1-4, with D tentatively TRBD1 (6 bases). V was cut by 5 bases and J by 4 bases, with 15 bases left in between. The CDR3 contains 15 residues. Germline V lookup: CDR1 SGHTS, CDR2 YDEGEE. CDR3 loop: CASSPGASGNEKLFF. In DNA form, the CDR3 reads TGTGCCAGCAGTCCGGGGGCGTCGGGTAATGAAAAACTGTTTTTT. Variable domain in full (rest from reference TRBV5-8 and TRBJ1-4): EAGVTQSPTHLIKTRGQQATLRCSPISGHTSVYWYQQALGLGLQFLLWYDEGEERNRGNFPPRFSGRQFPNYSSELNVNALELEDSALYLCASSPGASGNEKLFFGSGTQLSVL.

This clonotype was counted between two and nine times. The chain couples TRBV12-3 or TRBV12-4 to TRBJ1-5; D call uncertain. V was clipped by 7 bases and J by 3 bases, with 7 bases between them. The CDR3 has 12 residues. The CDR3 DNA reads TGTGCCAGCACCGACACCAATCAGCCCCAGCATTTT. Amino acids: CASTDTNQPQHF.

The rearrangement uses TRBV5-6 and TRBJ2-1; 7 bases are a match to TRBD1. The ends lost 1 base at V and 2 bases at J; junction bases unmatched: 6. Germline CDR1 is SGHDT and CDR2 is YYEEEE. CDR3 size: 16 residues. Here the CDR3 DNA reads TGTGCCAGCAGCTTGCCCCGGGACAGCACCTACAATGAGCAGTTCTTC. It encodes CASSLPRDSTYNEQFF. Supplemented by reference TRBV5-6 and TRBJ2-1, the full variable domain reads DAGVTQSPTHLIKTRGQQVTLRCSPKSGHDTVSWYQQALGQGPQFIFQYYEEEERQRGNFPDRFSGHQFPNYSSELNVNALLLGDSALYLCASSLPRDSTYNEQFFGPGTRLTVL.

The CDR3 spells CSVEDPGGRAFF. The CDR3 bases are TGCAGCGTTGAAGACCCAGGGGGCCGGGCTTTCTTT. This chain joins TRBV29-1 and TRBJ1-1, with TRBD1 identical over 8 bases. Per germline, CDR1 SQVTM and CDR2 ANQGSEA. The CDR3 extends over 12 amino acids. Trimming cost V 0 bases and J 11 bases; bases outside gene matches: 5.

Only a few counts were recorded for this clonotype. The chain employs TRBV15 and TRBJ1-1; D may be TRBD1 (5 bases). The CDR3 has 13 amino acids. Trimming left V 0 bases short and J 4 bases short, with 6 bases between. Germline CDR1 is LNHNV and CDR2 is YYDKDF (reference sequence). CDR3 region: CATSRDRGTEAFF. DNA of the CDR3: TGTGCCACCAGCAGAGATAGGGGCACTGAAGCTTTCTTT.

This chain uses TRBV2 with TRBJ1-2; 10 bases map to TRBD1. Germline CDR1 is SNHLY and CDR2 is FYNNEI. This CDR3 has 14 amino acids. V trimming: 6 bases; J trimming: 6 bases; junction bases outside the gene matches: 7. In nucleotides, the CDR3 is TGTGCCAGCAGCAGGGACAGGGGTTCCGATGGCTACACCTTC. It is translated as CASSRDRGSDGYTF.